The clone carrying this T cell receptor beta chain was counted between two and nine times. Its antigen is unidentified. Sequenced by immunoSEQ multiplex PCR; TCRdb stores in-frame clones only, minus some. The sample holds over 15,000 clones, about half seen once. FACS sorting followed a roughly 6-day coculture of CFSE-labeled recipient PBMCs with irradiated graft donor PBMCs. The CDR3 covers 15 residues. J lost 3 bases, V lost 2 bases, and 4 bases had no gene match. Germline CDR1 reads MNHEY; CDR2 reads SVGAGI. The data are from a study of Tregs in tolerant kidney transplant recipients. This clonotype was sampled from a human patient who received a combined kidney and bone marrow transplant. The V call is TRBV6-5, the J call TRBJ1-3; 7 bases line up with TRBD1. The sample in question was CD4+ T cells from blood cultured with allogeneic cells, obtained before the transplant. In DNA, the CDR3 is TGTGCCAGCAGTTACCTGAGGGGGCGTGGAAACACCATATATTTT. The encoded protein is CASSYLRGRGNTIYF.